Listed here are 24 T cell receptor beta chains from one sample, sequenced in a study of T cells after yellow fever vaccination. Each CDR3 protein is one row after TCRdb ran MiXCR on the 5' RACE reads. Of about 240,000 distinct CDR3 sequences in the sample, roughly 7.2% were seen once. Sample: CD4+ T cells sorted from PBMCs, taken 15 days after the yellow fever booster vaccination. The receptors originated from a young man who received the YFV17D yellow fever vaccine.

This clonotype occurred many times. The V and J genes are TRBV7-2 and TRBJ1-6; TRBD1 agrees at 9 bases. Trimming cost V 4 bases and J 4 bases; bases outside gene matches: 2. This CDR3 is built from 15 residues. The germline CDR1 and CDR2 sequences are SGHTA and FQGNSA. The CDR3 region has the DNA TGTGCCAGCAGCTCGGGACAGGGATATAATTCACCCCTCCACTTT. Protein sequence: CASSSGQGYNSPLHF.

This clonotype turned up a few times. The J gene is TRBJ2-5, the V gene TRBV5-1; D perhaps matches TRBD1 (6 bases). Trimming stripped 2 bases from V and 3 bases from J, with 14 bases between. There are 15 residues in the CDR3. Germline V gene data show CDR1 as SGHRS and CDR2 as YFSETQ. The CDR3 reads CASSLSGRTEETQYF. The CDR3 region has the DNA TGCGCCAGCAGCTTATCCGGCCGGACAGAAGAGACCCAGTACTTC. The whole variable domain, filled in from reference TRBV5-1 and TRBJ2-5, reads KAGVTQTPRYLIKTRGQQVTLSCSPISGHRSVSWYQQTPGQGLQFLFEYFSETQRNKGNFPGRFSGRQFSNSRSEMNVSTLELGDSALYLCASSLSGRTEETQYFGPGTRLLVL.

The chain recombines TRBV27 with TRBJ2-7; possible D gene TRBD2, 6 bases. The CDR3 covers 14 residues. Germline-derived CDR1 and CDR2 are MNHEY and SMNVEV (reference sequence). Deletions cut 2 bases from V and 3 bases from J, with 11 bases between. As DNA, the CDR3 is TGTGCCAGCAGTTTACAGGAGGGCGGCTACGAGCAGTACTTC. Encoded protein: CASSLQEGGYEQYF.

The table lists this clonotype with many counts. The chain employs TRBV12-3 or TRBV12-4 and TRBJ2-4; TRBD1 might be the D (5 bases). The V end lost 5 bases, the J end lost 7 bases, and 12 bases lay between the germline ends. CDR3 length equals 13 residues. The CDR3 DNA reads TGTGCCAGCAGTCTTAACAGGTGGAACATTCAGTACTTC. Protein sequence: CASSLNRWNIQYF.

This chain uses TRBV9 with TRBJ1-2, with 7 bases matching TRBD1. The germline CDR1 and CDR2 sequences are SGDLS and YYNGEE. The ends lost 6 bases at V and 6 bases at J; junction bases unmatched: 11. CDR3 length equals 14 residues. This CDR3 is CASTPDRATHGYTF. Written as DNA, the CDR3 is TGTGCCAGCACCCCCGACAGGGCAACACATGGCTACACCTTC.

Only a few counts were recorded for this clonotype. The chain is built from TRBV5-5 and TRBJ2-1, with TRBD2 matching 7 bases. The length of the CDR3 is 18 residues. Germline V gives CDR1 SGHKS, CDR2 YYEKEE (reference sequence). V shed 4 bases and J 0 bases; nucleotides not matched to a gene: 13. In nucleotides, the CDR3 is TGTGCCAGCAGCGGCCAAGCGGGGACCTATCTCTCCTACAATGAGCAGTTCTTC. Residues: CASSGQAGTYLSYNEQFF.

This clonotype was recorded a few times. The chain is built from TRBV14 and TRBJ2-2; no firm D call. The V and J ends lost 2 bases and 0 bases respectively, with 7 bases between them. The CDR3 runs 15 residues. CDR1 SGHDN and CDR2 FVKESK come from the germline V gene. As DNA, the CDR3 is TGTGCCAGCAGCCAACAGGCGGCGAACACCGGGGAGCTGTTTTTT. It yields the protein CASSQQAANTGELFF.

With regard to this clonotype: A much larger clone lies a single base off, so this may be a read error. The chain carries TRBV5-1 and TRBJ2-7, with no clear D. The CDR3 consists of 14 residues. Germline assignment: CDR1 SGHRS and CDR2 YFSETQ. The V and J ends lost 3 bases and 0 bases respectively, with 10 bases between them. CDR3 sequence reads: CASSSQKCSYEQYF. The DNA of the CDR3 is TGCGCCAGCAGCTCCCAGAAATGCTCCTACGAGCAGTACTTC.

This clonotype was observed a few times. The CDR3 nucleotides are TGTGCCAGCAGCCTACTAGCGGCGTTTGCAGATACGCAGTATTTT. The encoded protein is CASSLLAAFADTQYF. The rearrangement joins TRBV7-9 to TRBJ2-3; 8 positions match TRBD2. The germline gives CDR1 SEHNR, CDR2 FQNEAQ (reference sequence). The trim removed 5 bases at V and 4 bases at J, leaving 8 bases unmatched. The CDR3 loop spans 15 amino acids.

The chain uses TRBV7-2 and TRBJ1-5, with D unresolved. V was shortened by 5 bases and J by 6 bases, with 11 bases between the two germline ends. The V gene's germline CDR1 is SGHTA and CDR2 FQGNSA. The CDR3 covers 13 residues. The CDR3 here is CASSPWELQPQHF. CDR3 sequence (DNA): TGTGCCAGCAGCCCCTGGGAACTTCAGCCCCAGCATTTT.

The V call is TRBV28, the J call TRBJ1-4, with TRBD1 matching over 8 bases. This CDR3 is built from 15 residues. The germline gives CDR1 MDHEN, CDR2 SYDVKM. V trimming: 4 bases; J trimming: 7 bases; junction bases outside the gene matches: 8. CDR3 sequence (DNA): TGTGCCAGCAGTTACGTTACAGGGGGGAGTGAAAAACTGTTTTTT. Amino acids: CASSYVTGGSEKLFF.

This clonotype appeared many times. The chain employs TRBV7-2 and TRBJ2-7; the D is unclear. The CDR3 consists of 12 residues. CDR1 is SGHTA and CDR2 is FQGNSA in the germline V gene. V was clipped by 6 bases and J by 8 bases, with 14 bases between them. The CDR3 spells CASSSDGGKQYF. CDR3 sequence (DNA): TGTGCCAGCAGTTCGGACGGCGGCAAGCAGTACTTC.

The CDR3 DNA reads TGTGCCAGCAACTGGGAGGGGGCAACCACCAAGGGTACTGAAGCTTTCTTT. This encodes CASNWEGATTKGTEAFF. V usage is TRBV7-9 and J usage is TRBJ1-1; 7 bases fit TRBD1. The ends lost 7 bases at V and 5 bases at J; junction bases unmatched: 19. The germline V gene encodes CDR1 SEHNR and CDR2 FQNEAQ (reference sequence). The CDR3 is made up of 17 amino acids.

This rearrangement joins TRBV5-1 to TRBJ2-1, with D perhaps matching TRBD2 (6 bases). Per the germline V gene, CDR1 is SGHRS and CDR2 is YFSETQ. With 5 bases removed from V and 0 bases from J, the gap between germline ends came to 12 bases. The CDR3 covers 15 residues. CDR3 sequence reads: CASRGPTSSYNEQFF. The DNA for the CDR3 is TGCGCCAGCAGAGGCCCGACTAGCTCCTACAATGAGCAGTTCTTC.

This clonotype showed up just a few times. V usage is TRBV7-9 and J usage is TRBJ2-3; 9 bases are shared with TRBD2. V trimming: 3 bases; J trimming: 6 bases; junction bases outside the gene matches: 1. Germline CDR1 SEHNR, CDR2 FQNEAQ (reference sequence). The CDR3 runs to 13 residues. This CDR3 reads CASSFSGSDTQYF. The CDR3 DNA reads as TGTGCCAGCAGCTTTAGCGGGAGTGATACGCAGTATTTT.

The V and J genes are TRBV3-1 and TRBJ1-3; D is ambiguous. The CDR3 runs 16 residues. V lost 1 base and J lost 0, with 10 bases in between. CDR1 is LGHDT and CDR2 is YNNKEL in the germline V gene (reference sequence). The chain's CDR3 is CASSQGGGGSGNTIYF. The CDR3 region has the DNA TGTGCCAGCAGCCAAGGTGGAGGAGGCTCTGGAAACACCATATATTTT.

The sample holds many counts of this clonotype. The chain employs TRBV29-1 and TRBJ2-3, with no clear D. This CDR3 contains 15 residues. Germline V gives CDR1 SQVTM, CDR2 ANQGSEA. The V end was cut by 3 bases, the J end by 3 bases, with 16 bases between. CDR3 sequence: CSVDGPTWDTDTQYF. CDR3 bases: TGCAGCGTTGATGGTCCCACGTGGGATACAGATACGCAGTATTTT.

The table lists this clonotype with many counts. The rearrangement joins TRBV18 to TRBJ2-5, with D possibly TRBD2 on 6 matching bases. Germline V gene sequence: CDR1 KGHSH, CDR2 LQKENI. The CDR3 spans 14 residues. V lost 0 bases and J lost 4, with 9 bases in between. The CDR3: CASSPPETRETQYF. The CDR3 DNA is TGTGCCAGCTCACCACCTGAGACTAGAGAGACCCAGTACTTC.

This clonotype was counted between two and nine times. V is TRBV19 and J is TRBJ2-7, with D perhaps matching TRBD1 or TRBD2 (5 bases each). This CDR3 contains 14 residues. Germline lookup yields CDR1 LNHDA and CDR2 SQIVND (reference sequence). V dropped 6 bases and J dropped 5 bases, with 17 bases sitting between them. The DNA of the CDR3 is TGTGCCAGTAGCACCCAGGGACGGGGCCACGAGCAGTACTTC. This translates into CASSTQGRGHEQYF.

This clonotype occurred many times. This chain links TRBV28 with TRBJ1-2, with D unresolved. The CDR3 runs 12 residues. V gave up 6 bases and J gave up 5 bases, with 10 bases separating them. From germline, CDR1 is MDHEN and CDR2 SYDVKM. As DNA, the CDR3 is TGTGCCAGCAGCCCCACATGGTATGGCTACACCTTC. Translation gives CASSPTWYGYTF.

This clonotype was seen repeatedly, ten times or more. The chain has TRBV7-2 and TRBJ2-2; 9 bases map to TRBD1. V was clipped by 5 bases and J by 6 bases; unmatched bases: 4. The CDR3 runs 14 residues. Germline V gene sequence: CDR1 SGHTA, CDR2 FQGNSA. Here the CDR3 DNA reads TGTGCCAGCAGCCAGGGACAGGGAGCCGGGGAGCTGTTTTTT. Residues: CASSQGQGAGELFF.

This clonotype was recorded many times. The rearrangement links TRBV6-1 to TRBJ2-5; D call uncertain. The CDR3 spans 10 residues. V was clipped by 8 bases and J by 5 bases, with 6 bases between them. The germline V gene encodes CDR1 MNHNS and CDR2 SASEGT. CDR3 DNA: TGTGCCAGCCGAGAGGAGACCCAGTACTTC. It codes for CASREETQYF.

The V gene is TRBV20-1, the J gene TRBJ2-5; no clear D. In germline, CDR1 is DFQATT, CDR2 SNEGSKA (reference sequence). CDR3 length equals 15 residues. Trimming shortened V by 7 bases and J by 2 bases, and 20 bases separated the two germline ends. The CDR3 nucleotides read TGCAGTGGCCAGGCTCCAGGCTGGAGACAAGAGACCCAGTACTTC. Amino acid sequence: CSGQAPGWRQETQYF.

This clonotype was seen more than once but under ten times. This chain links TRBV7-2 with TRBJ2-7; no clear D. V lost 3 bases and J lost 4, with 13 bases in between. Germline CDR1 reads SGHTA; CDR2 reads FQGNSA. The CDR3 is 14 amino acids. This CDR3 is CASSFTPSEYEQYF. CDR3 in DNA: TGTGCCAGCAGCTTTACCCCGTCGGAATACGAGCAGTACTTC. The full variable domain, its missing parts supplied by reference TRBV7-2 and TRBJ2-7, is GAGVSQSPSNKVTEKGKDVELRCDPISGHTALYWYRQSLGQGLEFLIYFQGNSAPDKSGLPSDRFSAERTGGSVSTLTIQRTQQEDSAVYLCASSFTPSEYEQYFGPGTRLTVT.